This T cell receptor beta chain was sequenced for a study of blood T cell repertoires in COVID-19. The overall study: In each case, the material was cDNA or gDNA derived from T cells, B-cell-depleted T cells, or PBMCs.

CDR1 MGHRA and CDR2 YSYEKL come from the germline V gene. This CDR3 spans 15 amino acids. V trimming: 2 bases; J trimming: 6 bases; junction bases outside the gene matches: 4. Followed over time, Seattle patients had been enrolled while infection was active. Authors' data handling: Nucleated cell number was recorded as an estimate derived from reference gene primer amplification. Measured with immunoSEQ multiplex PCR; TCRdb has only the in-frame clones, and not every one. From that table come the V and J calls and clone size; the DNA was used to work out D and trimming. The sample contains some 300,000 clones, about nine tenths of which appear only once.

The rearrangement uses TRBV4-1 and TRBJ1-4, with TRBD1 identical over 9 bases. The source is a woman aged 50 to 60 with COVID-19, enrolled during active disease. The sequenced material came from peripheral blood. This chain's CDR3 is CASSQSRDRDEKLFF. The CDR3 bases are TGCGCCAGCAGCCAATCCCGGGACAGGGATGAAAAACTGTTTTTT.